This T cell receptor beta chain was sequenced in a study of T cell repertoires in cytomegalovirus infection. As for the study in general: Public TCR beta signature analysis indicated the presence of both CMV infection and matching HLA type.

This clonotype was seen a few times. Each CDR3 protein is one row after TCRdb ran MiXCR on the reads. The profile covers 150,000 to 200,000 distinct CDR3 sequences, with approximately 19% appearing a single time and around 3.1% taken by the ten largest. This CDR3 is 16 amino acids long. The source of this sequence is a human donor in good health (CMV status not recorded). Some clones in this sample may be carry-over from other donors' samples. What was sequenced was PBMCs. The chain uses TRBV12-3 or TRBV12-4 and TRBJ1-5, with 7 nucleotides matching TRBD1. The CDR3 DNA sequence: TGTGCTTCCATGGAAAGACAGGGTCGGGGCAATCAGCCCCAGCATTTT. It encodes CASMERQGRGNQPQHF.